Shown below are 30 T cell receptor beta chains from a single sample sequenced in a study of cytomegalovirus exposure and HLA in healthy donors. PCR amplification relied on 60 Vbeta primers (plus 13 Jbeta primers). Profiling relied on immunoSEQ multiplex PCR, and the TCRdb table lists in-frame clones only, not all of them. Of around 220,000 clones in the sample, roughly 83% were seen once. Sequenced sample: PBMCs. The receptors come from a girl aged 5-17 years in good health and CMV-seronegative.

The chain links TRBV6-1 to TRBJ1-1; 8 bases align to TRBD1. The trim removed 10 bases at V and 1 base at J, leaving 11 bases unmatched. This CDR3 contains 15 residues. The germline CDR1 and CDR2 sequences are MNHNS and SASEGT. The CDR3 loop reads CATRSTGVGNTEAFF. In nucleotides, the CDR3 is TGTGCCACCAGGTCGACAGGGGTAGGGAACACTGAAGCTTTCTTT.

The chain carries TRBV2 and TRBJ2-2, with 7 bases matching TRBD1. This CDR3 comprises 13 residues. Looked up from germline, CDR1 is SNHLY and CDR2 is FYNNEI. With V trimmed by 6 bases and J by 5 bases, 3 bases remained unmatched. The CDR3 protein is CASRTGFTGELFF. The CDR3 DNA reads as TGTGCCAGCAGGACAGGGTTTACCGGGGAGCTGTTTTTT. Drawing the rest from reference TRBV2 and TRBJ2-2, the complete variable domain is EPEVTQTPSHQVTQMGQEVILRCVPISNHLYFYWYRQILGQKVEFLVSFYNNEISEKSEIFDDQFSVERPDGSNFTLKIRSTKLEDSAMYFCASRTGFTGELFFGEGSRLTVL.

Here the CDR3 reads CASRAGGGLLIEGYGYTF. CDR3 bases: TGTGCCAGCAGGGCCGGGGGGGGCTTACTGATCGAAGGCTATGGCTACACCTTC. The rearrangement uses TRBV28 and TRBJ1-2; possibly TRBD1 for D (6 bases). This CDR3 comprises 18 residues. Trimming left V 6 bases short and J 4 bases short, with 27 bases between. CDR1 and CDR2 from the germline V gene are MDHEN and SYDVKM.

The chain is built from TRBV4-2 and TRBJ1-1; 7 bases are a match to TRBD1. J lost 5 bases, V lost 3 bases, and 3 bases had no gene match. This CDR3 contains 13 residues. CDR1 is LGHNA, CDR2 YNFKEQ, per germline. CDR3 DNA sequence: TGTGCCAGCAGCCATGTGACAGGGACTGAAGCTTTCTTT. Its protein is CASSHVTGTEAFF.

This clone was seen a single time. The chain joins TRBV7-7 to TRBJ1-3; TRBD1 matches 7 bases. The CDR3 runs 16 residues. Germline CDR1 SSHAT, CDR2 FNYEAQ (reference sequence). The V and J ends lost 5 bases and 0 bases, in that order; junction bases with no gene match: 7. Here the CDR3 reads CASSHGTASSGNTIYF. The CDR3 nucleotides read TGTGCCAGCAGCCACGGGACAGCAAGCTCTGGAAACACCATATATTTT.

Here the CDR3 DNA reads TGTGCCAGTAGTCCTGGGGCTAGCGGGGGCCCAAGTGAGCAGTTCTTC. This translates into CASSPGASGGPSEQFF. The chain recombines TRBV19 with TRBJ2-1; 10 positions match TRBD2. The CDR3 totals 16 residues. After removal of 5 bases from V and 9 bases from J, the junction contained 13 bases not matched to a gene. The germline CDR1 and CDR2 sequences are LNHDA and SQIVND (reference sequence).

The genes are TRBV4-1 and TRBJ2-1, with TRBD1 as a possible D gene (6 bases). Germline CDR1 reads MGHRA; CDR2 reads YSYEKL. This CDR3 is built from 15 residues. With 4 bases removed from V and 8 bases from J, the gap between germline ends came to 18 bases. CDR3 in amino acids: CASSPGTPSVDEQFF. In DNA, the CDR3 is TGCGCCAGCAGCCCGGGGACACCCTCCGTGGATGAGCAGTTCTTC.

This chain uses TRBV7-3 with TRBJ2-7; unclear D gene. Germline CDR1 reads SGHTA; CDR2 reads FQGTGA. Deletions cut 2 bases from V and 0 bases from J, with 5 bases between. The CDR3 length is 13 residues. Written as DNA, the CDR3 is TGTGCCAGCAGCTTAGGCTTCTCCTACGAGCAGTACTTC. This gives the protein CASSLGFSYEQYF.

The sample holds one count of this clone. The V call is TRBV9, the J call TRBJ1-4; 8 bases are a match to TRBD1. The V and J ends lost 0 bases and 8 bases, in that order; junction bases with no gene match: 6. Per the germline V gene, CDR1 is SGDLS and CDR2 is YYNGEE. The CDR3 sequence is 15 residues long. CDR3 nucleotides: TGTGCCAGCAGCGTAGAAGGACAGGGCGGCGAAAAACTGTTTTTT. Protein sequence: CASSVEGQGGEKLFF. Full variable domain (rest looked up from reference TRBV9 and TRBJ1-4): DSGVTQTPKHLITATGQRVTLRCSPRSGDLSVYWYQQSLDQGLQFLIQYYNGEERAKGNILERFSAQQFPDLHSELNLSSLELGDSALYFCASSVEGQGGEKLFFGSGTQLSVL.

The chain is built from TRBV7-8 and TRBJ2-3; D is uncertain. From germline, CDR1 is SGHVS and CDR2 FQNEAQ. The CDR3 extends over 14 amino acids. With 10 bases removed from V and 0 bases from J, the gap between germline ends came to 14 bases. The CDR3 loop reads CATELRSSTDTQYF. As DNA, the CDR3 is TGTGCCACCGAACTGCGGTCTAGCACAGATACGCAGTATTTT.

V usage is TRBV18 and J usage is TRBJ2-1; D is perhaps TRBD2 (6 bases). Germline values: CDR1 KGHSH, CDR2 LQKENI. With 3 bases removed from V and 12 bases from J, the gap between germline ends came to 12 bases. CDR3 size: 12 residues. CDR3 coding DNA: TGTGCCAGCTCACCGCGGGACTCATCGCAGTTCTTC. Translated, it gives CASSPRDSSQFF. Drawing the rest from reference TRBV18 and TRBJ2-1, the complete variable domain is NAGVMQNPRHLVRRRGQEARLRCSPMKGHSHVYWYRQLPEEGLKFMVYLQKENIIDESGMPKERFSAEFPKEGPSILRIQQVVRGDSAAYFCASSPRDSSQFFGPGTRLTVL.

The chain links TRBV29-1 to TRBJ2-5; perhaps TRBD2 as D (6 bases). This CDR3 region has 15 residues. The V and J ends lost 8 bases and 4 bases respectively, with 23 bases between them. Germline V CDR1 and CDR2: SQVTM, ANQGSEA. CDR3 bases: TGCAGCTTTTGGAAATGGCGTCAGGAGGGAGAGACCCAGTACTTC. Its translation is CSFWKWRQEGETQYF.

The chain combines TRBV20-1 with TRBJ1-1; D remains unclear. The CDR3 is made up of 11 amino acids. The germline CDR1 and CDR2 sequences are DFQATT and SNEGSKA (reference sequence). The V and J ends lost 5 bases and 5 bases respectively, with 9 bases between them. CDR3 nucleotide sequence: TGCAGTGCTCGTTCCGGGACTGAAGCTTTCTTT. It codes for CSARSGTEAFF.

The chain uses TRBV28 and TRBJ1-1, with TRBD1 identical over 7 bases. J was trimmed by 4 bases and V by 5 bases; bases with no gene match: 16. CDR1 MDHEN and CDR2 SYDVKM come from the germline V gene. CDR3 length equals 17 residues. The CDR3 sequence: CASSRSRLRGKLTEAFF. The CDR3 DNA is TGTGCCAGCAGTCGTAGTAGGCTCAGGGGGAAGCTCACTGAAGCTTTCTTT.

The chain links TRBV7-6 to TRBJ1-4; 7 bases align to TRBD1. The CDR3 loop spans 14 amino acids. The V gene's germline CDR1 is SGHVS and CDR2 FNYEAQ. J lost 0 bases, V lost 5 bases, and 0 bases had no gene match. CDR3 sequence (DNA): TGTGCCAGCAGCCAGGGGGCAACTAATGAAAAACTGTTTTTT. Protein: CASSQGATNEKLFF.

This clone has only a few counts. The chain is built from TRBV7-3 and TRBJ2-5; 8 nucleotides align to TRBD1. J lost 4 bases, V lost 5 bases, and 3 bases had no gene match. The CDR3 length is 13 residues. The V gene's germline CDR1 is SGHTA and CDR2 FQGTGA. CDR3 bases: TGTGCCAGCAGCATCAGGGGGCTAGAGACCCAGTACTTC. Translation gives CASSIRGLETQYF.

The gene calls are TRBV5-5 and TRBJ2-5, with 7 nucleotides matching TRBD2. The V segment lost 6 bases and the J segment 5 bases; nucleotides outside the gene matches: 16. The germline V gene encodes CDR1 SGHKS and CDR2 YYEKEE (reference sequence). The CDR3 is made up of 16 amino acids. CDR3 nucleotide sequence: TGTGCCAGCATACACTCCCCCGGGACCGGGGGGGAGACCCAGTACTTC. Translated: CASIHSPGTGGETQYF.

This rearrangement joins TRBV28 to TRBJ1-2; TRBD1 matches 8 bases. CDR1 MDHEN and CDR2 SYDVKM come from the germline V gene. The V and J ends lost 3 bases and 2 bases, in that order; junction bases with no gene match: 2. The CDR3 extends over 14 amino acids. The CDR3 reads CASSLDRANYGYTF. CDR3 sequence (DNA): TGTGCCAGCAGTTTGGACAGGGCGAACTATGGCTACACCTTC.

The chain uses TRBV29-1 and TRBJ2-7; 8 nucleotides agree with TRBD1. J gave up 4 bases and V 6 bases, and 8 bases lay outside the gene matches. The CDR3 runs 13 residues. Germline CDR1 and CDR2: SQVTM and ANQGSEA. CDR3 DNA: TGCAGCGTCCACGACAGGGGAATGTACGAGCAGTACTTC. Protein sequence: CSVHDRGMYEQYF.

The rearrangement uses TRBV4-1 and TRBJ1-2; TRBD1 matches 7 bases. CDR3 size: 16 residues. Germline V gene sequence: CDR1 MGHRA, CDR2 YSYEKL. The V segment lost 1 base and the J segment 2 bases; nucleotides outside the gene matches: 7. For the CDR3, the DNA is TGCGCCAGCAGCCAAGCTGGGACAGAGAAAAACTATGGCTACACCTTC. Its protein is CASSQAGTEKNYGYTF.

This clone was recorded once. The V gene is TRBV5-6, the J gene TRBJ2-5, with 13 bases aligning to TRBD2. The J call may be mistaken, given a closer DNA end match to TRBJ2-7. Germline CDR1 SGHDT, CDR2 YYEEEE. The CDR3 covers 16 residues. The CDR3 coding sequence is TGTGCCAGCAGCGCTGGTGGACTAGCGGGAGTCTACGAGCAGTACTTC. It codes for CASSAGGLAGVYEQYF.

The CDR3 DNA reads as TGTGCCAGCAGTTACGGGACGATACAGGGAGCCCGAGCTTTCTTT. Amino acid sequence: CASSYGTIQGARAFF. The chain uses TRBV6-5 and TRBJ1-1, with D perhaps matching TRBD1 (6 bases). CDR1 is MNHEY, CDR2 SVGAGI, per germline. The V end lost 2 bases, the J end lost 10 bases, and 20 bases lay between the germline ends. This CDR3 is built from 15 residues.

This clone was seen more than once but under ten times. V gene TRBV2 combines with J gene TRBJ2-7; D may be TRBD2 (5 bases). Trimming stripped 6 bases from V and 0 bases from J, with 6 bases between. From germline, CDR1 is SNHLY and CDR2 FYNNEI. The CDR3 sequence is 12 residues long. The DNA for the CDR3 is TGTGCCAGCAGGGGGAGCTCCTACGAGCAGTACTTC. This gives the protein CASRGSSYEQYF.

The rearrangement uses TRBV28 and TRBJ1-2, with D perhaps matching TRBD1 (5 bases). CDR3 length: 15 amino acids. CDR1 and CDR2 from the germline V gene are MDHEN and SYDVKM. V gave up 7 bases and J gave up 4 bases, with 19 bases separating them. In DNA, the CDR3 is TGTGCCAGCATACTGGGGGGGACGGTTGGCTATGGCTACACCTTC. Translation gives CASILGGTVGYGYTF.

The J gene is TRBJ2-1, the V gene TRBV2, with 9 bases matching TRBD2. The CDR3 loop spans 16 amino acids. J gave up 3 bases and V 3 bases, and 6 bases lay outside the gene matches. CDR1 is SNHLY and CDR2 is FYNNEI in the germline V gene. CDR3 nucleotides: TGTGCCAGCAGTGAGTTGGCTAGCGGGATCTACAATGAGCAGTTCTTC. Protein: CASSELASGIYNEQFF.

The rearrangement links TRBV5-1 to TRBJ2-6; 9 bases map to TRBD1. V was pared by 0 bases and J by 1 base, with 11 bases of the junction left unmatched. In germline, CDR1 is SGHRS, CDR2 YFSETQ. This CDR3 has 20 residues. CDR3 bases: TGCGCCAGCAGCTTGGGTCGGGGCGACAGGGGGAGTTCTGGGGCCAACGTCCTGACTTTC. Translating it yields CASSLGRGDRGSSGANVLTF.

V gene TRBV4-2 combines with J gene TRBJ2-3; TRBD2 matches at 8 bases. Trimming at V came to 0 bases and at J to 1 base, leaving 9 bases not matched to a gene. The CDR3 extends over 18 amino acids. Germline V gives CDR1 LGHNA, CDR2 YNFKEQ. The CDR3 sequence: CASSQDLVGGGGTDTQYF. The CDR3 DNA reads as TGTGCCAGCAGCCAAGATCTTGTCGGGGGGGGAGGCACAGATACGCAGTATTTT.

This clone was seen only once. The chain links TRBV7-2 to TRBJ1-5, with TRBD1 as a possible D gene (5 bases). Germline CDR1 reads SGHTA; CDR2 reads FQGNSA. V was trimmed by 5 bases and J by 4 bases, leaving 15 bases between them. This CDR3 has 15 residues. This CDR3 is CASSPRSGWNQPQHF. The CDR3 bases are TGTGCCAGCAGCCCCAGATCAGGGTGGAATCAGCCCCAGCATTTT. The whole variable domain, remainder taken from reference TRBV7-2 and TRBJ1-5, is GAGVSQSPSNKVTEKGKDVELRCDPISGHTALYWYRQSLGQGLEFLIYFQGNSAPDKSGLPSDRFSAERTGGSVSTLTIQRTQQEDSAVYLCASSPRSGWNQPQHFGDGTRLSIL.

The J gene is TRBJ1-2, the V gene TRBV19; maybe TRBD1 (5 bases). Germline-derived CDR1 and CDR2 are LNHDA and SQIVND (reference sequence). The CDR3 is 14 amino acids. V was clipped by 5 bases and J by 1 base, with 11 bases between them. The CDR3 coding sequence is TGTGCCAGTAGTTTCAGGGAATTTAACTATGGCTACACCTTC. Protein product: CASSFREFNYGYTF. The full variable domain, in which reference TRBV19 and TRBJ1-2 provide the parts outside the CDR3, is DGGITQSPKYLFRKEGQNVTLSCEQNLNHDAMYWYRQDPGQGLRLIYYSQIVNDFQKGDIAEGYSVSREKKESFPLTVTSAQKNPTAFYLCASSFREFNYGYTFGSGTRLTVV.

This chain joins TRBV6-5 and TRBJ2-3; maybe TRBD1 (6 bases). CDR3 length: 15 residues. Trimming removed 3 bases at V and 5 bases at J, with 15 bases between. Germline lookup yields CDR1 MNHEY and CDR2 SVGAGI. The CDR3 spells CASSYGQTLGDTQYF. The CDR3 DNA follows: TGTGCCAGCAGTTATGGACAGACTCTTGGAGATACGCAGTATTTT.